What follows are 5 T cell receptor beta chains derived from one specimen sequenced in a study of neurological immune-mediated disorders. TCRdb fed the 5' RACE reads into MiXCR, producing one record per CDR3 protein. Among 30,000 to 40,000 distinct CDR3 sequences listed, less than 8.5% were seen once. The source material was PBMCs. The receptors originated from a woman aged 40 to 50 in good health.

In this sample, this clonotype is medium-sized. The CDR3 coding sequence is TGTGCCACCAGCGGACAGGGGATGAATCAGCCCCAGCATTTT. Encoded protein: CATSGQGMNQPQHF. This rearrangement joins TRBV24-1 to TRBJ1-5, with 9 bases matching TRBD1. The CDR3 has 14 amino acids. CDR1 and CDR2 from the germline V gene are KGHDR and SFDVKD. V shed 7 bases and J 4 bases; nucleotides not matched to a gene: 4.

This clonotype occurred once. Mismatch with germline at one junction end may stem from a read error. V gene TRBV14 combines with J gene TRBJ1-1; TRBD1 might be the D (5 bases). There are 15 residues in the CDR3. Per the germline V gene, CDR1 is SGHDN and CDR2 is FVKESK. CDR3 bases: TGTGCCAGCAGCCAAGGGGTCTGGGTCGGGACTGAAGCTTTATTT. This sequence encodes CASSQGVWVGTEALF.

This clonotype has at least ten counts. The J gene is TRBJ2-3, the V gene TRBV20-1; D is possibly TRBD1 (6 bases). Germline CDR1 is DFQATT and CDR2 is SNEGSKA (reference sequence). V lost 6 bases and J 2 bases, leaving 12 bases between the germline ends. The CDR3 is made up of 13 amino acids. The CDR3 protein is CSAPKGVTDTQYF. The CDR3 region has the DNA TGCAGTGCCCCAAAGGGGGTCACAGATACGCAGTATTTT.

This clonotype was observed at least ten times. V gene TRBV18 combines with J gene TRBJ1-3; 8 nucleotides match TRBD1. The CDR3 covers 16 residues. Germline-derived CDR1 and CDR2 are KGHSH and LQKENI. V gave up 4 bases and J gave up 0 bases; unmatched junction bases: 5. The CDR3 bases are TGTGCCAGCTCACTTTCCGGGACAGGCTCTGGAAACACCATATATTTT. The encoded protein is CASSLSGTGSGNTIYF.

Points on this clonotype: A much larger clone lies a single base off, so this may be a read error. This chain links TRBV6-1 with TRBJ1-1; D gene ambiguous. Germline V CDR1 and CDR2: MNHNS, SASEGT. CDR3 size: 15 residues. Trimming removed 5 bases at V and 7 bases at J, with 20 bases between. The CDR3 spells CASSIAGKVALEAFF. CDR3 bases: TGTGCCAGCAGTATAGCCGGGAAAGTTGCACTTGAAGCTTTCTTT.